The 22 T cell receptor beta chains below were found in one sample sequenced in a study of blood T cells in healthy people across ages. It was with a sample-barcoded 5' primer and a J-beta primer mix that a second PCR of roughly 6 to 12 cycles was run. TCRdb used MiXCR to reprocess the 5' RACE reads, holding one entry per CDR3 protein. In the table there are about 1.4 million distinct CDR3 sequences, approximately 59% of which are singletons. The specimen sequenced was blood. Source of these receptors: a man between 18 and 29 years old in good health.

V usage is TRBV10-3 and J usage is TRBJ2-4; D may be TRBD1 or TRBD2 (5 bases each). The J call could be wrong; TRBJ2-7 is a better fit for the DNA end. The CDR3 length is 13 residues. Germline CDR1 is ENHRY and CDR2 is SYGVKD. The CDR3 region is CAISEQGPYEQYF. CDR3 nucleotides: TGTGCCATCAGTGAGCAGGGACCCTACGAGCAGTACTTC.

V gene TRBV29-1 combines with J gene TRBJ2-7, with 8 bases lining up with TRBD1. The J call may be faulty, since TRBJ2-5 better matches the DNA end. CDR3 size: 13 residues. Germline V CDR1 and CDR2: SQVTM, ANQGSEA. The CDR3 DNA is TGCAGCGTCGGGACAGGACAACAAGAGACCCAGTACTTC. The encoded protein is CSVGTGQQETQYF.

This clonotype was seen a handful of times. The genes are TRBV4-3 and TRBJ2-1; D gene ambiguous. V lost 1 base, J lost 3 bases, and 7 bases lay in between. The CDR3 totals 14 residues. The germline CDR1 and CDR2 sequences are LGHNA and YSLEER. The CDR3 loop reads CASSQGTSYNEQFF. In DNA, the CDR3 is TGCGCCAGCAGCCAAGGAACGAGCTACAATGAGCAGTTCTTC.

The J gene is TRBJ2-2, the V gene TRBV2; the match to TRBD1 covers 9 bases. V gave up 8 bases and J gave up 7 bases; unmatched junction bases: 8. CDR3 length: 14 amino acids. Germline V gives CDR1 SNHLY, CDR2 FYNNEI. The CDR3 DNA sequence: TGTGCCAGCGCGTGGACAGGGGCCGGCGGGGAGCTGTTTTTT. Translation: CASAWTGAGGELFF.

The chain combines TRBV29-1 with TRBJ1-2; D not resolved. Germline-derived CDR1 and CDR2 are SQVTM and ANQGSEA. The CDR3 spans 13 residues. V lost 3 bases and J lost 0, with 8 bases in between. CDR3 nucleotide sequence: TGCAGCGTTGATTCCGAGTCTAACTATGGCTACACCTTC. Translation: CSVDSESNYGYTF.

This clonotype was observed a handful of times. The rearrangement links TRBV29-1 to TRBJ1-2; TRBD1 matches 7 bases. With V trimmed by 6 bases and J by 4 bases, 8 bases remained unmatched. Per the germline V gene, CDR1 is SQVTM and CDR2 is ANQGSEA. The CDR3 totals 13 residues. CDR3 bases: TGCAGCGTGGAATCCGGGACAGCCTATGGCTACACCTTC. Translating it yields CSVESGTAYGYTF.

In this sample, this clonotype turned up a few times. The chain couples TRBV25-1 to TRBJ2-5; either TRBD1 or TRBD2 may supply D (5 bases each). Matching the DNA end better, TRBJ2-7 makes the J call doubtful. Germline-derived CDR1 and CDR2 are MGHDK and SYGVNS. CDR3 length equals 16 residues. The CDR3: CASSPGPGRPFGEQYF. The CDR3 DNA is TGTGCCAGCAGTCCCGGTCCGGGACGGCCATTCGGCGAGCAGTACTTC.

This clonotype turned up a few times. The junction and the germline gene differ at one end; a read error may be behind it. The chain employs TRBV12-3 or TRBV12-4 and TRBJ1-2, with 7 nucleotides matching TRBD1. The CDR3 is made up of 14 amino acids. CDR3 in DNA: TGTGCTAGCAGTCCCACGGGGACAGTCTATGGCTACACCTTC. This encodes CASSPTGTVYGYTF.

Written as DNA, the CDR3 is TGCGCCAGCAGCTTGGACCATGGGTCACAGTTCTTC. It codes for CASSLDHGSQFF. The genes are TRBV5-1 and TRBJ2-1, with D uncertain. Trimming removed 0 bases at V and 13 bases at J, with 11 bases between. This CDR3 region has 12 residues. Germline CDR1 reads SGHRS; CDR2 reads YFSETQ.

This clonotype was counted a few times. V and J are TRBV3-1 and TRBJ2-5; no clear D. This CDR3 is 16 amino acids long. V lost 1 base, J lost 0 bases, and 12 bases lay in between. In germline, CDR1 is LGHDT, CDR2 YNNKEL (reference sequence). The CDR3 region is CASSQGLFGYQETQYF. The CDR3 bases are TGTGCCAGCAGCCAAGGACTTTTTGGGTACCAAGAGACCCAGTACTTC.

The chain has TRBV6-1 and TRBJ2-5; 9 bases are shared with TRBD1. This CDR3 region has 14 residues. Trimming removed 7 bases from V and 4 bases from J; junction bases left unmatched: 7. The germline CDR1 and CDR2 sequences are MNHNS and SASEGT. CDR3 DNA: TGTGCCAGCACCACCGGGACAGGGCTAGAGACCCAGTACTTC. Translating it yields CASTTGTGLETQYF.

The V gene is TRBV25-1, the J gene TRBJ1-5; D uncertain. This CDR3 is 17 amino acids long. Germline V gene data show CDR1 as MGHDK and CDR2 as SYGVNS. Between the trimmed V and J ends, which lost 2 bases and 2 bases, there was a span of 16 bases. CDR3 in amino acids: CASSERGVTRGNQPQHF. CDR3 bases: TGTGCCAGCAGTGAACGAGGAGTGACAAGGGGCAATCAGCCCCAGCATTTT.

The CDR3 DNA sequence: TGTGCCAGCAGCTTGGACGGGGCCGCCTACGAGCAGTACTTC. Translation: CASSLDGAAYEQYF. This chain links TRBV5-6 with TRBJ2-7; possibly TRBD1 or TRBD2 for D (5 bases each). Germline assignment: CDR1 SGHDT and CDR2 YYEEEE. Trimming shortened V by 0 bases and J by 2 bases, and 9 bases separated the two germline ends. The CDR3 totals 14 residues.

The chain has TRBV7-2 and TRBJ2-5; maybe TRBD1 (5 bases). The end of the DNA fits TRBJ2-7 better, so the J call may be wrong. Germline CDR1 is SGHTA and CDR2 is FQGNSA. The CDR3 runs to 13 residues. CDR3 DNA sequence: TGTGCCAGCAGCTTAGGGACATACCTCGAGCAGTACTTC. This gives the protein CASSLGTYLEQYF.

This clonotype has only one observation. The J gene is TRBJ2-3, the V gene TRBV9; 7 bases are shared with TRBD2. This CDR3 contains 14 residues. Germline V CDR1 and CDR2: SGDLS, YYNGEE. Germline trimming cut 1 base from V and 7 bases from J; bases unmatched to any gene: 6. CDR3 in DNA: TGTGCCAGCAGCGTATCAGGACTAGACTATACGCAGTATTTT. It specifies CASSVSGLDYTQYF.

This chain joins TRBV5-1 and TRBJ1-1, with D uncertain. The CDR3 has 15 amino acids. Trimming removed 3 bases from V and 5 bases from J, with 17 bases in between. Germline lookup yields CDR1 SGHRS and CDR2 YFSETQ. The CDR3 region is CASSYSTAVRTEAFF. CDR3 coding DNA: TGCGCCAGCAGCTACTCCACGGCGGTGAGAACTGAAGCTTTCTTT.

This clonotype has at least ten counts. This chain joins TRBV25-1 and TRBJ1-6; 9 bases are shared with TRBD1. CDR3 length: 14 residues. CDR1 is MGHDK and CDR2 is SYGVNS in the germline V gene. V shed 6 bases, J shed 8 bases, and the junction held 5 bases outside the gene matches. The CDR3 DNA reads as TGTGCCAGCAGAGGGACAGGGAGGGATTCACCCCTCCACTTT. Encoded protein: CASRGTGRDSPLHF. The whole variable domain, filled in from reference TRBV25-1 and TRBJ1-6, reads EADIYQTPRYLVIGTGKKITLECSQTMGHDKMYWYQQDPGMELHLIHYSYGVNSTEKGDLSSESTVSRIRTEHFPLTLESARPSHTSQYLCASRGTGRDSPLHFGNGTRLTVT.

J is TRBJ1-1 and V is TRBV20-1; a weak D match, TRBD1 (5 bases). The germline V and J ends were trimmed by 6 bases and 1 base, with 12 bases remaining between them. The CDR3 covers 13 residues. Looked up from germline, CDR1 is DFQATT and CDR2 is SNEGSKA (reference sequence). The chain's CDR3 is CSARRGRNTEAFF. CDR3 nucleotides: TGCAGTGCAAGGAGGGGAAGGAACACTGAAGCTTTCTTT.

V gene TRBV29-1 combines with J gene TRBJ2-7, with 10 bases fitting TRBD2. The CDR3 loop spans 17 amino acids. Germline CDR1 SQVTM, CDR2 ANQGSEA. V gave up 4 bases and J gave up 0 bases; unmatched junction bases: 12. The CDR3 is CSVVGLAGEYSSYEQYF. CDR3 DNA sequence: TGCAGCGTTGTCGGGCTAGCGGGAGAATATTCCTCCTACGAGCAGTACTTC.

The chain recombines TRBV5-1 with TRBJ2-5, with D possibly matching TRBD1 (5 bases). The J call may be mistaken, given a closer DNA end match to TRBJ2-7. The CDR3 is 15 residues long. From germline, CDR1 is SGHRS and CDR2 YFSETQ. CDR3 sequence: CASSLAEGALYEQYF. DNA of the CDR3: TGCGCCAGCAGCTTGGCCGAAGGGGCCCTCTACGAGCAGTACTTC.

The gene calls are TRBV6-5 and TRBJ1-2; TRBD1 might be the D (6 bases). Trimming removed 7 bases from V and 4 bases from J, with 16 bases in between. CDR1 is MNHEY, CDR2 SVGAGI, per germline. CDR3 length: 14 amino acids. CDR3 bases: TGTGCCAGCACCAGCACGCGAGGGGGCTATGGCTACACCTTC. Amino acid sequence: CASTSTRGGYGYTF.

This clonotype was recorded many times. This sequence joins TRBV7-9 and TRBJ1-2, with D perhaps matching TRBD1 (5 bases). The germline V gene has CDR1 SEHNR and CDR2 FQNEAQ (reference sequence). The CDR3 consists of 14 residues. Trimming took off 3 bases at V and 7 bases at J, with 15 bases between the two ends. The CDR3 region has the DNA TGTGCCAGCAGCTTTGGGGGACTTAGTTCTGGCTACACCTTC. Translating gives CASSFGGLSSGYTF.